This T cell receptor (beta chain) is from a study of OX40 agonist ivuxolimab in advanced cancers. V lost 0 bases and J lost 7, with 7 bases in between. This CDR3 contains 13 residues. CDR1 MNHEY and CDR2 SVGAGI come from the germline V gene. TCRdb's table, derived via immunoSEQ multiplex PCR, lists solely in-frame clones and lacks some. The data hold about 70,000 clones, with roughly 80% observed a single time. The sequences come from CD4+ or CD8+ T cells sorted from blood, collected in a trial of the OX40 agonist ivuxolimab. The rearrangement links TRBV6-5 to TRBJ2-1; no clear D. The origin of this receptor is an adult with an advanced solid tumor such as melanoma, head and neck, liver or kidney cancer. CDR3 protein: CASSYSSGNEQFF. Here the CDR3 DNA reads TGTGCCAGCAGTTACTCATCAGGAAATGAGCAGTTCTTC.